The clone carrying this TCR beta chain has just one count. One junction end does not reproduce the germline sequence, and a read error may be involved. With each sample, at least 5 micrograms of total RNA were extracted. The CDR3 has 17 residues. The germline V gene encodes CDR1 SSHAT and CDR2 FNYEAQ (reference sequence). The sample comes from a study of blood T cells in healthy people across ages. Across the whole study: Template switching retrieved approximately one barcoded beta molecule for each two T cells.

Through a sample-barcoded 5' primer and a J-beta primer mix, a second PCR was run for roughly 7 to 12 cycles. Each cDNA was tagged by a template-switch adaptor containing 12 random nucleotides. All samples yielded 3 million or more CDR3-containing paired-end reads. TCRdb analysed the 5' RACE reads with MiXCR anew, one entry per CDR3 protein. The data hold around 820,000 distinct CDR3 sequences, with 20% to 25% observed a single time. In addition, the sample was reused for a study of T cells of mothers and their children.

This chain connects TRBV7-7 to TRBJ1-3; D unclear. The receptor comes from a boy aged 5-17 years in good health. Material: blood. The CDR3 sequence: CASSLPDLFGCGNTIYF. CDR3 DNA: TGTGCTAGCAGCTTACCGGACCTTTTCGGCTGTGGAAACACCATATATTTT. Filled out from reference TRBV7-7 and TRBJ1-3, the complete variable domain reads GAGVSQSPRYKVTKRGQDVTLRCDPISSHATLYWYQQALGQGPEFLTYFNYEAQPDKSGLPSDRFSAERPEGSISTLTIQRTEQRDSAMYRCASSLPDLFGCGNTIYFGEGSWLTVV.